This TCR beta chain was sequenced during a study of cytotoxic CD8 clonotypes in ibrutinib-treated CLL. Looking at the study overall: Response samples came after a median about 13 months of treatment, range 6 to 36. Study outcomes and limitations: Researchers report that baseline clonality outpaced age-matched healthy donors and tracked circulating CD8+ T-cell counts.

The CDR3 runs 15 residues. From germline, CDR1 is MDHEN and CDR2 SYDVKM. V was cut by 6 bases and J by 1 base, with 15 bases left in between. Profiling relied on immunoSEQ multiplex PCR, and the TCRdb table lists in-frame clones only, not all of them. The repertoire holds about 130,000 clones, with around 80% as singletons. Of note for this clone: What it binds is unknown.

V usage is TRBV28 and J usage is TRBJ1-2; D is uncertain. Sample: PBMCs, taken after 24 months of ibrutinib treatment. This clonotype was sampled from a human donor with chronic lymphocytic leukemia. The CDR3 protein is CASSPPPVSNYGYTF. The CDR3, as DNA: TGTGCCAGCAGCCCTCCCCCCGTGAGTAACTATGGCTACACCTTC.